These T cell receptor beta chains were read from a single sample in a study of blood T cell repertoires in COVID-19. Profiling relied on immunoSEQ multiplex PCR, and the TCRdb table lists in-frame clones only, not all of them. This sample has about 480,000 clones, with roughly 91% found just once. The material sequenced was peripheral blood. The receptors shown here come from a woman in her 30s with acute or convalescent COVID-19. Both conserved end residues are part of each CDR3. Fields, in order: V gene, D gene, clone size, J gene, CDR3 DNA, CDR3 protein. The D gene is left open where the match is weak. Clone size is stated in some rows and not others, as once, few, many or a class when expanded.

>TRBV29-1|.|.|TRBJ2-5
TGCAGCGTTGTCGGACGATGGGGACTCCCAAAAGAGACCCAGTACTTC
CSVVGRWGLPKETQYF
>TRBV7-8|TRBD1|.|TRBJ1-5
TGTGCCAGCAGCTCAGGGGGAAGCAATCAGCCCCAGCATTTT
CASSSGGSNQPQHF
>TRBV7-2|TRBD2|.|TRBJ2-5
TGTGCCAGCAGCGCCAATGGACTAGCGGGGACCCGAGGGGAGACCCAGTACTTC
CASSANGLAGTRGETQYF
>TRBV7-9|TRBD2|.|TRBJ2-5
TGTGCCAGCAGCTTAGGCGGGGGAGGGACCCAGTACTTC
CASSLGGGGTQYF
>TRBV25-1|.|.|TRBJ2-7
TGTGCCAGCAGGGGCCAGGGAACCTACGAGCAGTACTTC
CASRGQGTYEQYF
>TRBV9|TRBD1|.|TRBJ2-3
TGTGCCAGCAGCAGACAGGGGGGCACAGATACGCAGTATTTT
CASSRQGGTDTQYF
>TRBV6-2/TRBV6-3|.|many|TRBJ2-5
TGTGCCAGCATCCCGAGGGACCAAGAGACCCAGTACTTC
CASIPRDQETQYF
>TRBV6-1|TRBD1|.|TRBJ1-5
TGTGCCAGCAGTGAAGCCTTTGTCGACAGGGCGGATCAGCCCCAGCATTTT
CASSEAFVDRADQPQHF
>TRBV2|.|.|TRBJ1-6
TGTGCCAGCAGCGAGAATTCACCCCTCCACTTT
CASSENSPLHF
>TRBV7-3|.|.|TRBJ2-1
TGTGCCAGCAGCTTAGGTAATCCTACCTACAATGAGCAGTTCTTC
CASSLGNPTYNEQFF
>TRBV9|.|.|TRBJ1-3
TGTGCCAGCAGGACACAAGGAAACACCATATATTTT
CASRTQGNTIYF
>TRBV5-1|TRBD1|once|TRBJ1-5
TGCGCCAGCAGCTGGGACAGGGGGCAAAGTCAGCCCCAGCATTTT
CASSWDRGQSQPQHF
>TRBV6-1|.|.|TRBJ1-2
TGTGCCAGCAGTGAATTTACAGGGCCAAACTATGGCTACACCTTC
CASSEFTGPNYGYTF
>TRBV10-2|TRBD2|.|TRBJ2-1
TGCGCCAGCATTTCTAGCGGGGGGACCCACAATGAGCAGTTCTTC
CASISSGGTHNEQFF
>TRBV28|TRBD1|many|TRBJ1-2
TGTGCCAGCAGTCCACCCGGACAGGGGGAGCATGGCTACACCTTC
CASSPPGQGEHGYTF
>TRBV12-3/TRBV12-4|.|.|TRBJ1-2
TGTGCCAGCAGTCCACAGGGAAATGGCTACACCTTC
CASSPQGNGYTF
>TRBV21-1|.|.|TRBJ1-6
TGTGCCAGCAGCAATAGAGAGCAACAGGGGGCGTTTGATTCACCCCTCCACTTT
CASSNREQQGAFDSPLHF
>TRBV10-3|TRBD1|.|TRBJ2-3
TGTGCCATCAGGAACGGGACAGGGACGGATACGCAGTATTTT
CAIRNGTGTDTQYF
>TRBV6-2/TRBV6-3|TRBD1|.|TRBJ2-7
TGTGCCAGCAGACCTCCGAAGACAGGGGGCATGTACGAGCAGTACTTC
CASRPPKTGGMYEQYF
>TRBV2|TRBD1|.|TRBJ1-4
TGTGCCAGCACCAGGGGACAGCGAGGAGAAAAACTGTTTTTT
CASTRGQRGEKLFF
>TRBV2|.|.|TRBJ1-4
TGTGCCAGCAGTGAAGCTCAGGGTCGTGAAAAACTGTTTTTT
CASSEAQGREKLFF
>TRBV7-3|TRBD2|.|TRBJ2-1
TGTGCCAGCAGCTCGGGACTAGCGGGGCTGAATGAGCAGTTCTTC
CASSSGLAGLNEQFF
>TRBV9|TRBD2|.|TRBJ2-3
TGTGCCAGCAGCGTAGGACTAGCGGGGGGCCATAGCACAGATACGCAGTATTTT
CASSVGLAGGHSTDTQYF
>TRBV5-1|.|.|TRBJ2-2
TGCGCCAGCAGCCCAAGGGACTCTCTAAACACCGGGGAGCTGTTTTTT
CASSPRDSLNTGELFF
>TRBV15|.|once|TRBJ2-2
TGTGCCACCGGTGGAAGGGGTACCGGGGAGCTGTTTTTT
CATGGRGTGELFF
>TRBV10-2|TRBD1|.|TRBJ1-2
TGCGCCAGCACCGAGGGCAGGGGGCGCTGGGCTAACTATGGCTACACCTTC
CASTEGRGRWANYGYTF
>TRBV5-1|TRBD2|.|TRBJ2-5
TGCGCCAGCAGACCACCGACTAGCGGGGGGACGTACCAAGAGACCCAGTACTTC
CASRPPTSGGTYQETQYF
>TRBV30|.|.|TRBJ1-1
TGTGCCTGGAACAGGATGAACACTGAAGCTTTCTTT
CAWNRMNTEAFF
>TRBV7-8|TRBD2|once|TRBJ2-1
TGTGCCAGCAGCCCGGCCCTGACTAGCGGGGAGGGGCAGTTCTTC
CASSPALTSGEGQFF
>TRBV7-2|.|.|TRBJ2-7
TGTGCCAGCAGCGCCCGACTGAAATACGAGCAGTACTTC
CASSARLKYEQYF
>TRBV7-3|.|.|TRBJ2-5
TGTGCCAGCAGCTTAGGCGGGGCCCGGCGAGAGACCCAGTACTTC
CASSLGGARRETQYF
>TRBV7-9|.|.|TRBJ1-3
TGTGCCAGCAGCTTACTCAGTGTCATTCAGGGTCGCGGAAACACCATATATTTT
CASSLLSVIQGRGNTIYF
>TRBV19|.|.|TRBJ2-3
TGTGCCAGTAGTACGCACAGGGTGGGCACAGATACGCAGTATTTT
CASSTHRVGTDTQYF
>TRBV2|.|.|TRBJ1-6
TGTGCCAGCAGCCCGGACAGAGATAATTCACCCCTCCACTTT
CASSPDRDNSPLHF
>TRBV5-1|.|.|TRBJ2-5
TGCGCCAGCAGCTCTGGGTCAGGTCAAGAGACCCAGTACTTC
CASSSGSGQETQYF
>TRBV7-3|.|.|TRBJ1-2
TGTGCCAGCAGCTTAGGGGGGGCTGGCGGCTACACCTTC
CASSLGGAGGYTF
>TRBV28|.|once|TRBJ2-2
TGTGCCAGCACTCGCGGCACCGGGGAGCTGTTTTTT
CASTRGTGELFF
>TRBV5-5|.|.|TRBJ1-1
TGTGCCAGCACGTTGGGCGGGTTGAACACTGAAGCTTTCTTT
CASTLGGLNTEAFF
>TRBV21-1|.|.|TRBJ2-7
TGTGCCAGCAGCAAAATGAACTCCCGGGACAGGGGGTCGTACGAGCAGTACTTC
CASSKMNSRDRGSYEQYF
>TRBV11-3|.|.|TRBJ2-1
TGTGCCAGCAGCTTAGATGGGTCCAGGGTCCCCTACAATGAGCAGTTCTTC
CASSLDGSRVPYNEQFF
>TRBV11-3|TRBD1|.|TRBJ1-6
TGTGCCAGCAGCACCCGACAGGGTTATGTAGGTTCACCCCTCCACTTT
CASSTRQGYVGSPLHF
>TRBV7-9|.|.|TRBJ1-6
TGTGCCAGCAGCCAGGACAGTTCACCCCTCCACTTT
CASSQDSSPLHF
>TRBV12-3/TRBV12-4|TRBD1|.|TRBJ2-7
TGTGCCAGCAGTGGGACAGCCGACTACGAGCAGTACTTC
CASSGTADYEQYF
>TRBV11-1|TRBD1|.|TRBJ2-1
TGTGCCAGCAGCCCCGGGGACAGCTCCTACAATGAGCAGTTCTTC
CASSPGDSSYNEQFF
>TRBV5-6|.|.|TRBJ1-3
TGTGCCAGCAACCGCCAGACAGTTGCTGGAAACACCATATATTTT
CASNRQTVAGNTIYF
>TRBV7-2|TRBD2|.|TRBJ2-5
TGTGCCAGCAGCACGGGACTAGCGAACCAAGAGACCCAGTACTTC
CASSTGLANQETQYF
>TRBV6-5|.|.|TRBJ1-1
TGTGCCAGCAGTTACTCGGAGGGGAACACTGAAGCTTTCTTT
CASSYSEGNTEAFF
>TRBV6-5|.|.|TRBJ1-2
TGTGCCAGCAGTTACTCGAGGCGGTCTTATGGCTACACCTTC
CASSYSRRSYGYTF